The clone carrying this T cell receptor beta chain was recorded at least ten times. This record belongs to a study of T cells in Graves' hyperthyroidism and ophthalmopathy. Study details: At the time of initial diagnosis and before any treatment, peripheral blood was collected.

Trimming pared 4 bases from V and 2 bases from J, leaving 12 bases between. Germline V gene sequence: CDR1 SGHTA, CDR2 FQGNSA. CDR3 length: 14 residues. RNA transcripts were the template for amplifying TCR beta CDR3 regions. First-round RT-PCR with HTBI primers amplified the TCR CDR3 region. TCRdb recomputed calls from the multiplex PCR reads with MiXCR, one row per CDR3 protein. This sample yields nearly 250,000 distinct CDR3 sequences, of which roughly a quarter are seen a single time; approximately 35% belongs to the top ten. Patients with ophthalmopathy all had a Clinical Activity Score of at least 3, a NOSPECS grade of at least 4 and duration under 3 months. Orbital computed tomography and thyroid ultrasound, together with serum TRAb and thyroxine and clinical symptoms, were used for diagnoses.

This chain links TRBV7-2 with TRBJ2-7; D assignment may be TRBD1 or TRBD2 (5 bases each). Sequenced input: blood. This TCR was sampled from a woman aged 40 to 50 with Graves' ophthalmopathy. The CDR3 spells CASSSRDAPYEQYF. CDR3 DNA: TGTGCCAGCAGCTCCCGGGACGCCCCCTACGAGCAGTACTTC.